This paragraph reports one T cell receptor beta chain. V was pared by 6 bases and J by 2 bases, with 10 bases of the junction left unmatched. Germline V gene sequence: CDR1 MNHEY, CDR2 SMNVEV (reference sequence). CDR3 length: 17 amino acids. The data stem from a study of CD8+CD57+ T cells in acquired aplastic anemia. Patients who underwent sequencing had shown CD8+CD57+ cell expansion by flow cytometry. Using genomic DNA as the template, TCR beta VDJ and CDR3 profiling was carried out. Each CDR3 protein gets one entry after TCRdb re-called the reads with MiXCR. The sample lists more than 150,000 distinct CDR3 sequences; just under 50% were seen once.

The receptor was derived from a human donor with aplastic anemia. The rearrangement uses TRBV27 and TRBJ2-7; 13 nucleotides agree with TRBD2. Source material: sorted CD4+, CD8+, or CD8+CD57+ T cells (not recorded which) from PBMCs. The CDR3 loop reads CASRRLAGGLFAYEQYF. DNA of the CDR3: TGTGCCAGCAGAAGACTAGCGGGAGGTCTTTTTGCCTACGAGCAGTACTTC.